These 6 T cell receptor beta chains were all obtained from the same sample, sequenced in a study of blood T cell repertoires in COVID-19. Sequencing used immunoSEQ multiplex PCR; TCRdb keeps in-frame clones, though not all of them. The data hold hundreds of thousands of clones, with around 89% observed a single time. The sequencing sample was made of PBMCs or T cells enriched from blood (not recorded which). These TCRs come from a man over 45 who had been exposed to COVID-19.

The genes are TRBV1 and TRBJ2-5; whether TRBD2, the table's D call, matches the DNA was not checked. TRBV1 is classified as a pseudogene. The CDR3 spans 16 residues. The DNA for the CDR3 is TGCACCAGCAGCCACTGGACTAGCGGAATACAAGAGACCCAGTACTTC. This translates into CTSSHWTSGIQETQYF.

The CDR3 DNA sequence: TGTGCCAGCTCACAGTCCCGGGACAGGGGCGGTGATGAAAAACTGTTTTTT. This encodes CASSQSRDRGGDEKLFF. The chain employs TRBV18 and TRBJ1-4; the match to TRBD1 covers 10 bases. V was pared by 4 bases and J by 6 bases, with 11 bases of the junction left unmatched. The CDR3 sequence is 17 residues long. In germline, CDR1 is KGHSH, CDR2 LQKENI.

The chain joins TRBV9 to TRBJ1-1; D is unclear. The CDR3 covers 14 residues. Germline V lookup: CDR1 SGDLS, CDR2 YYNGEE. V lost 0 bases, J lost 4 bases, and 10 bases lay in between. This CDR3 reads CASSVGGQFTEAFF. Written as DNA, the CDR3 is TGTGCCAGCAGCGTAGGAGGCCAGTTCACTGAAGCTTTCTTT.

The chain uses TRBV7-2 and TRBJ1-5; D is unclear. CDR1 SGHTA and CDR2 FQGNSA come from the germline V gene. The V end was cut by 5 bases, the J end by 7 bases, with 9 bases between. The CDR3 contains 12 residues. The CDR3 coding sequence is TGTGCCAGCAGCATCGACATCCAGCCCCAGCATTTT. Translated, it gives CASSIDIQPQHF.

The V gene is TRBV7-2, the J gene TRBJ1-2, with TRBD1 identical over 9 bases. V gave up 4 bases and J gave up 5 bases; unmatched junction bases: 8. The CDR3 totals 15 residues. Germline CDR1 and CDR2: SGHTA and FQGNSA. The CDR3 nucleotides are TGTGCCAGCAGCTCTCCCCGGACAGGGGAGTATGGCTACACCTTC. Translated, it gives CASSSPRTGEYGYTF.

J is TRBJ1-3 and V is TRBV2; D call uncertain. Germline lookup yields CDR1 SNHLY and CDR2 FYNNEI. The CDR3 sequence is 13 residues long. With 4 bases removed from V and 7 bases from J, the gap between germline ends came to 11 bases. CDR3 nucleotide sequence: TGTGCCAGCAGTGCACGGATGGAGAACACCATATATTTT. Its protein is CASSARMENTIYF.